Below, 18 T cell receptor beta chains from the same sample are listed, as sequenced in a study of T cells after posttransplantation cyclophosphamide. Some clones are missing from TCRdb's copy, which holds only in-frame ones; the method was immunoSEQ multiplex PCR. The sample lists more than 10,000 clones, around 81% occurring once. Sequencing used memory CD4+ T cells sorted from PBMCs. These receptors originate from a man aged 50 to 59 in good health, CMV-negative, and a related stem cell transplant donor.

Here the CDR3 DNA reads TGTGCCAGCTCCCAGGGGGACGCTCAGAGTGGGCAGCCCCAGCATTTT. As protein: CASSQGDAQSGQPQHF. This chain links TRBV18 with TRBJ1-5; TRBD1 matches at 7 bases. The CDR3 is made up of 16 amino acids. After removal of 6 bases from V and 7 bases from J, the junction contained 15 bases not matched to a gene. CDR1 and CDR2 from the germline V gene are KGHSH and LQKENI.

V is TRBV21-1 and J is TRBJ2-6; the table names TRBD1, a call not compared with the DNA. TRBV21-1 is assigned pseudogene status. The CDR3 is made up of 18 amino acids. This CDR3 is CASILRQGQLLGANVLTF. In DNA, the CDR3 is TGTGCCAGCATCCTAAGACAGGGTCAACTCTTGGGGGCCAACGTCCTGACTTTC.

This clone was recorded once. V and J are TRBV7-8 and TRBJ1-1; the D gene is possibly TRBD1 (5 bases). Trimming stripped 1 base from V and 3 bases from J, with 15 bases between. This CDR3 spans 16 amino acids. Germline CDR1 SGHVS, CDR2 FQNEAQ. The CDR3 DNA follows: TGTGCCAGCAGCTTAGGCGGGACCCAGGCGGACACTGAAGCTTTCTTT. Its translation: CASSLGGTQADTEAFF.

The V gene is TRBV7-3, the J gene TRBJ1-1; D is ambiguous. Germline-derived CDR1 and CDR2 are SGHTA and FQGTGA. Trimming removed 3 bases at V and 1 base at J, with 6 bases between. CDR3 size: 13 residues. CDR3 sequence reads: CASSFGENTEAFF. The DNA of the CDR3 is TGTGCCAGCAGCTTTGGAGAGAACACTGAAGCTTTCTTT.

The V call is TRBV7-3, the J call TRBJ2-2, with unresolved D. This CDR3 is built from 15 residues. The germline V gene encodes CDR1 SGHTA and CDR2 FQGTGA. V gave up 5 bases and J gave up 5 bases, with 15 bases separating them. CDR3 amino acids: CASSPKPTRTGELFF. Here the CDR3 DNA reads TGTGCCAGCAGCCCGAAACCTACCAGGACCGGGGAGCTGTTTTTT.

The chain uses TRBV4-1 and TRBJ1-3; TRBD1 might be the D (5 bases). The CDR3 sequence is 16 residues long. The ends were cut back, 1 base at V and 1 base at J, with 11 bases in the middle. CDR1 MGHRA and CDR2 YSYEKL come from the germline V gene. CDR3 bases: TGCGCCAGCAGCCAAGTGGGGCAGGGTTCTGGAAACACCATATATTTT. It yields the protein CASSQVGQGSGNTIYF.

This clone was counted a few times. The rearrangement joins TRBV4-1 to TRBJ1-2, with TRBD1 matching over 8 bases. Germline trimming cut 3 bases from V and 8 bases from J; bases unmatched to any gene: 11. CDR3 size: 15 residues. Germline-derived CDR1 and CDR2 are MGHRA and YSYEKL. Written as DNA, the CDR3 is TGCGCCAGCAGCCAGTCTGGGACCGGGACAGGAGGCTACACCTTC. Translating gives CASSQSGTGTGGYTF.

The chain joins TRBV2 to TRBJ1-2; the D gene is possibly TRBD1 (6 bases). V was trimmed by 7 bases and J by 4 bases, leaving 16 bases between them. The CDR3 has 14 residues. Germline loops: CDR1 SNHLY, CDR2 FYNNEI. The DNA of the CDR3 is TGTGCCAGCACTCTGGACAGCGGACCCTATGGCTACACCTTC. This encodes CASTLDSGPYGYTF.

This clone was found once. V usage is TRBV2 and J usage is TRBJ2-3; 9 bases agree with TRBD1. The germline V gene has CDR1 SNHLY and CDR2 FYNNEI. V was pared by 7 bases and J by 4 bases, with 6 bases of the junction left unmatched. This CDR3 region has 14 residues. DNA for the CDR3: TGTGCCAGCAAGGACAGGGGAGGCGCAGATACGCAGTATTTT. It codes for CASKDRGGADTQYF.

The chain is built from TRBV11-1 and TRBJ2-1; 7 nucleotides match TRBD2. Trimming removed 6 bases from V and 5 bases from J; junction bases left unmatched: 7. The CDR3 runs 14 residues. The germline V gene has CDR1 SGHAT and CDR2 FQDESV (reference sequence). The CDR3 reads CASRDPSGDNEQFF. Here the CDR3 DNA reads TGTGCCAGCAGGGATCCTAGCGGAGACAATGAGCAGTTCTTC.

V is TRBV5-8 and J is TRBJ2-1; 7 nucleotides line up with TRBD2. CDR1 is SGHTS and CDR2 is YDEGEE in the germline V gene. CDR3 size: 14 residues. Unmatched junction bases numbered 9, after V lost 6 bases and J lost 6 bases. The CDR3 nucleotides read TGTGCCAGCACCCCTGGCGGGGGAACCAATGAGCAGTTCTTC. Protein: CASTPGGGTNEQFF.

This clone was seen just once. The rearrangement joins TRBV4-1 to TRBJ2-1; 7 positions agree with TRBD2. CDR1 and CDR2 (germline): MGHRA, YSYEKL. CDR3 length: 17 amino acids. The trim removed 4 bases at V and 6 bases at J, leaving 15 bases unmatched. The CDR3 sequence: CASSRAGVALLGNEQFF. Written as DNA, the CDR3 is TGCGCCAGCAGCCGGGCGGGGGTGGCGCTCCTAGGCAATGAGCAGTTCTTC.

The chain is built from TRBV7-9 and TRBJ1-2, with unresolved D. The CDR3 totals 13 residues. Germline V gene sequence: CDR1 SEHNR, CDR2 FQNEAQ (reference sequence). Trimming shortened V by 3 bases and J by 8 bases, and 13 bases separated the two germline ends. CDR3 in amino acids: CASSFSSPGGYTF. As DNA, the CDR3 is TGTGCCAGCAGCTTTTCTAGCCCAGGCGGCTACACCTTC.

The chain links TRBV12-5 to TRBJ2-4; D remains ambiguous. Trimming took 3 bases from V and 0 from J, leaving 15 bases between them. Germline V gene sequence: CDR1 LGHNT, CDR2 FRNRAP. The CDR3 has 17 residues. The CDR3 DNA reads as TGTGCTAGTGGTTTTACATCACAGAACCTAGCCAAAAACATTCAGTACTTC. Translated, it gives CASGFTSQNLAKNIQYF.

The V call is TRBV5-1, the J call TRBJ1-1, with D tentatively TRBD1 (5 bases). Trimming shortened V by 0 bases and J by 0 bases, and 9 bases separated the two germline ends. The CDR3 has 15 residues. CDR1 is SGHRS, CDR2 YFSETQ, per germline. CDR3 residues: CASSLAGHLNTEAFF. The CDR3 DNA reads TGCGCCAGCAGCTTGGCCGGACACCTGAACACTGAAGCTTTCTTT.

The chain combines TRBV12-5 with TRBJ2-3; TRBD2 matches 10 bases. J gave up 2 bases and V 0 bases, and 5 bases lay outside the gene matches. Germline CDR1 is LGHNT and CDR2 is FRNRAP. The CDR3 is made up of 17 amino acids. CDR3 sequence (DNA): TGTGCTAGTGGTTTGGTGAAGACTAGCGGGTCCACAGATACGCAGTATTTT. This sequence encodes CASGLVKTSGSTDTQYF.

The CDR3 nucleotides read TGTGCCAGCAGTTTCTACACAGATACGCAGTATTTT. Translation: CASSFYTDTQYF. The chain is built from TRBV11-2 and TRBJ2-3; D ambiguous. Looked up from germline, CDR1 is SGHAT and CDR2 is FQNNGV. The CDR3 loop spans 12 amino acids. Trimming took 6 bases from V and 2 from J, leaving 6 bases between them. Variable domain in full (rest from reference TRBV11-2 and TRBJ2-3): EAGVAQSPRYKIIEKRQSVAFWCNPISGHATLYWYQQILGQGPKLLIQFQNNGVVDDSQLPKDRFSAERLKGVDSTLKIQPAKLEDSAVYLCASSFYTDTQYFGPGTRLTVL.

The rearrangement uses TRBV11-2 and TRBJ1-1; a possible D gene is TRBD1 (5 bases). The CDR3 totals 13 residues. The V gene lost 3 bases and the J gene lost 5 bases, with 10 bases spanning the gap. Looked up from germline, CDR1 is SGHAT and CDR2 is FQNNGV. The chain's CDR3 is CASSFEGRTEAFF. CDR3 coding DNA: TGTGCCAGCAGCTTTGAGGGGAGGACTGAAGCTTTCTTT.